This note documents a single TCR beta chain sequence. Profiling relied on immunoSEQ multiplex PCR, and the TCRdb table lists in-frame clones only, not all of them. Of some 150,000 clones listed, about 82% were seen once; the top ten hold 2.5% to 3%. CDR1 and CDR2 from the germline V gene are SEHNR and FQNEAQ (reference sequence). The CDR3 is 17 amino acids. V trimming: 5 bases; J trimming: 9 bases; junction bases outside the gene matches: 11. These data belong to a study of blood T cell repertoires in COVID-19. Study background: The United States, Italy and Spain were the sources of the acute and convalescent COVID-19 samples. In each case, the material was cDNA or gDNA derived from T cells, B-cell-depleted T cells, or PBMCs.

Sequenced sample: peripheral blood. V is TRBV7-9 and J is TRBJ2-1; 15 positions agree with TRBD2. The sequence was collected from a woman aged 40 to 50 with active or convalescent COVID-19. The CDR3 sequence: CASSPGGTSGRSGEQFF. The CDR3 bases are TGTGCCAGCAGCCCAGGAGGGACTAGCGGGAGGTCAGGTGAGCAGTTCTTC.